This is a list of T cell receptor beta chains from one sample in a study of neurological immune-mediated disorders. TCRdb reprocessed the 5' RACE reads via MiXCR and lists one record per CDR3 protein. Of some 38,000 distinct CDR3 sequences in the sample, more than 4.5% were seen once. The sample comprised CD4+ T cells from blood. The receptor set was obtained from a man between 18 and 35 years old in good health. CDR3s include the opening cysteine and the closing phenylalanine or tryptophan. The order of the fields is J gene, V gene, CDR3 protein.

j_call: TRBJ2-3
v_call: TRBV20-1
cdr3_aa: CSARAGGAYTQYF

j_call: TRBJ2-7
v_call: TRBV20-1
cdr3_aa: CSAGGGGSYEQYF

j_call: TRBJ2-1
v_call: TRBV3-1
cdr3_aa: CASSQGVRAEREQFF

j_call: TRBJ1-2
v_call: TRBV6-5
cdr3_aa: CASSGDRAYYGYTF

j_call: TRBJ1-1
v_call: TRBV5-1
cdr3_aa: CASSPLGTETSEAFF

j_call: TRBJ2-3
v_call: TRBV29-1
cdr3_aa: CSVEDRSGGDTQYF

j_call: TRBJ2-7
v_call: TRBV5-1
cdr3_aa: CASSSMGRASEQYF

j_call: TRBJ2-7
v_call: TRBV3-1
cdr3_aa: CASSQAGGGSYEQYF

j_call: TRBJ1-4
v_call: TRBV5-1
cdr3_aa: CASSWGQDNEKLFF

j_call: TRBJ2-7
v_call: TRBV7-2
cdr3_aa: CASSFFGYEQYF

j_call: TRBJ2-7
v_call: TRBV5-1
cdr3_aa: CASSLALGSSSEQYF

j_call: TRBJ1-2
v_call: TRBV18
cdr3_aa: CASSPAGGTAYGYTF

j_call: TRBJ1-4
v_call: TRBV5-1
cdr3_aa: CASSFSPGGDEKLFF

j_call: TRBJ1-1
v_call: TRBV7-9
cdr3_aa: CASSFQVGTEAFF

j_call: TRBJ1-2
v_call: TRBV5-1
cdr3_aa: CASSFGQGGGYTF

j_call: TRBJ2-3
v_call: TRBV20-1
cdr3_aa: CSAIPASGGTDTQYF

j_call: TRBJ2-3
v_call: TRBV7-2
cdr3_aa: CASSPYEGTQYF

j_call: TRBJ2-3
v_call: TRBV29-1
cdr3_aa: CSGLGSTDTQYF

j_call: TRBJ2-5
v_call: TRBV30
cdr3_aa: CAWIRGGTEIGTQYF

j_call: TRBJ1-5
v_call: TRBV10-2
cdr3_aa: CASSETGDDQPQHF

j_call: TRBJ2-7
v_call: TRBV2
cdr3_aa: CASSFPATGEAGEQYF

j_call: TRBJ2-2
v_call: TRBV6-5
cdr3_aa: CASSPYGNTGELFF

j_call: TRBJ2-7
v_call: TRBV20-1
cdr3_aa: CSARDLPGQGFEQYF

j_call: TRBJ2-1
v_call: TRBV6-2/TRBV6-3
cdr3_aa: CASRLGGREQFF

j_call: TRBJ2-1
v_call: TRBV11-2
cdr3_aa: CASSFYICSVQRLADNNEQFF

j_call: TRBJ2-1
v_call: TRBV5-1
cdr3_aa: CASSLVAGSSYNEQFF

j_call: TRBJ1-2
v_call: TRBV6-5
cdr3_aa: CASSGTGRLNTF

j_call: TRBJ2-4
v_call: TRBV29-1
cdr3_aa: CSVGQGGLAKNIQYF

j_call: TRBJ2-1
v_call: TRBV14
cdr3_aa: CASSPLAGGDEQFF

j_call: TRBJ1-3
v_call: TRBV12-3/TRBV12-4
cdr3_aa: CASSLTRPQGNTIYF

j_call: TRBJ2-2
v_call: TRBV4-3
cdr3_aa: CASSLLQGSYPGELFF

j_call: TRBJ1-2
v_call: TRBV6-2/TRBV6-3
cdr3_aa: CASSLISSNYGYTF

j_call: TRBJ2-4
v_call: TRBV5-5
cdr3_aa: CASSPGGVRDIQYF

j_call: TRBJ1-1
v_call: TRBV12-3/TRBV12-4
cdr3_aa: CASIIQGLNTEAFF

j_call: TRBJ2-2
v_call: TRBV25-1
cdr3_aa: CASRGTGLTTGELFF

j_call: TRBJ2-2
v_call: TRBV3-1
cdr3_aa: CASSPRLAGNTGELFF

j_call: TRBJ2-5
v_call: TRBV6-5
cdr3_aa: CASSYQRSIGETQYF

j_call: TRBJ2-5
v_call: TRBV9
cdr3_aa: CASSVSGGEETQYF

j_call: TRBJ1-1
v_call: TRBV5-1
cdr3_aa: CASKGGTMNTEAFF

j_call: TRBJ1-1
v_call: TRBV29-1
cdr3_aa: CSVEPRTGEGTEAFF

j_call: TRBJ2-3
v_call: TRBV10-3
cdr3_aa: CATRVGSGTDTQYF

j_call: TRBJ2-3
v_call: TRBV6-2/TRBV6-3
cdr3_aa: CASNSWMEGGDTQYF

j_call: TRBJ1-2
v_call: TRBV7-2
cdr3_aa: CASSERPGQHNYGYTF

j_call: TRBJ1-1
v_call: TRBV20-1
cdr3_aa: CSWEGAGTEAFF

j_call: TRBJ2-1
v_call: TRBV5-4
cdr3_aa: CASSEGQGFNEQFF

j_call: TRBJ2-7
v_call: TRBV20-1
cdr3_aa: CSARDPTRVEYEQYF

j_call: TRBJ1-1
v_call: TRBV9
cdr3_aa: CASSGSRDRNTEAFF

j_call: TRBJ2-4
v_call: TRBV20-1
cdr3_aa: CSAPYGGSGGIVAKNIQYF

j_call: TRBJ2-3
v_call: TRBV6-6
cdr3_aa: CASTRGLAGFTDTQYF

j_call: TRBJ2-1
v_call: TRBV29-1
cdr3_aa: CSVEFGSGSNEQFF

j_call: TRBJ2-2
v_call: TRBV19
cdr3_aa: CASRAIANTGELFF

j_call: TRBJ2-7
v_call: TRBV14
cdr3_aa: CASSQNPGPYEQYF

j_call: TRBJ2-7
v_call: TRBV20-1
cdr3_aa: CSAKGLAGFEQYF

j_call: TRBJ1-3
v_call: TRBV7-8
cdr3_aa: CASRSTVGVGNTIYF

j_call: TRBJ1-2
v_call: TRBV20-1
cdr3_aa: CSARASGGVFLGYTF

j_call: TRBJ1-5
v_call: TRBV20-1
cdr3_aa: CSARASQEEPGNQPQHF

j_call: TRBJ1-4
v_call: TRBV29-1
cdr3_aa: CSVVVGNEKLFF

j_call: TRBJ2-3
v_call: TRBV24-1
cdr3_aa: CATSDPAGGKGDTQYF

j_call: TRBJ1-3
v_call: TRBV7-2
cdr3_aa: CASSQGLGNTIYF

j_call: TRBJ2-3
v_call: TRBV20-1
cdr3_aa: CSGTGTGSTDTQYF